This T cell receptor beta chain comes out of a study of T cell clonotyping in hematopoietic cell transplantation. From germline, CDR1 is SGHTA and CDR2 FQGTGA. This CDR3 is 14 amino acids long. Trimming removed 2 bases from V and 8 bases from J; junction bases left unmatched: 7. Points from the study as a whole: Recipient TCR diversity dropped after transplant; expanded clonotypes rose from day 30 to 180.

Time point denoted: recipient sample about 28 days before transplant, after cytoreduction. This clone came up a few times. Its antigen is unidentified. Using immunoSEQ multiplex PCR, the repertoire was profiled, and TCRdb retains in-frame clones only, with some absent. The profile shows about 27,000 clones, 60% to 80% of them singletons. This TCR derives from a man aged 50-59 years with myelodysplastic syndrome. Some clones in this sample may be carry-over from other donors' samples. The genes are TRBV7-3 and TRBJ1-2; TRBD1 agrees at 8 bases. Sequencing was performed on peripheral blood mononuclear cells, taken before stem cell transplant. The CDR3 protein is CASSLGVRGHGYTF. Here the CDR3 DNA reads TGTGCCAGCAGCTTAGGGGTCAGGGGGCACGGCTACACCTTC.